Listed below are T cell receptor beta chains from one sample, sequenced in a study of regulatory T cells in long-lasting Graves disease. TCRdb reanalysed the multiplex PCR reads using MiXCR and keeps one entry per CDR3 protein. The sample has fewer than 650,000 distinct CDR3 sequences, about 16% seen once. The data were also submitted as part of a second study, on T cells in Graves' hyperthyroidism and ophthalmopathy.

The specimen comprised peripheral blood mononuclear cells (PBMCs), sampled at new diagnosis, from a patient treated with antithyroid drugs. The receptors originated from a man between 18 and 35 years old with Graves disease. Each CDR3 is given with its conserved first and last residue. The order of the fields is CDR3 DNA, CDR3 protein, J gene, D gene, V gene, clone size. The D gene is left open where the match is weak. The listing skips clone size in some rows; elsewhere it reads once, few, many or a size class.

CDR3nt: TGTGCCAGCAGCCCCCAAGGCTTGATAGGGGGCCAAGAGACCCAGTACTTC
CDR3aa: CASSPQGLIGGQETQYF
j_gene: TRBJ2-5
d_gene: -
v_gene: TRBV7-9
abundance: many

CDR3nt: TGTGCCAGCAGTTTCCGGGACAGCCTGAACACTGAAGCTTTCTTT
CDR3aa: CASSFRDSLNTEAFF
j_gene: TRBJ1-1
d_gene: TRBD1
v_gene: TRBV6-5
abundance: many

CDR3nt: TGTGCCATCAGTGCGACAGAAAAAAACATTCAGTACTTC
CDR3aa: CAISATEKNIQYF
j_gene: TRBJ2-4
d_gene: -
v_gene: TRBV10-3
abundance: many

CDR3nt: TGTGCCAGCACCCCGGGTCGGGGGAGCACAGATACGCAGTATTTT
CDR3aa: CASTPGRGSTDTQYF
j_gene: TRBJ2-3
d_gene: -
v_gene: TRBV27
abundance: few

CDR3nt: TGTGCCAGCAGTCCGACTCGGACTAGCGGGAGATCTCTTAGGGCAGATACGCAGTATTTT
CDR3aa: CASSPTRTSGRSLRADTQYF
j_gene: TRBJ2-3
d_gene: TRBD2
v_gene: TRBV27
abundance: medium-sized

CDR3nt: TGCGCCAGCAGCCTGGGTAGCGGGAGGGCCTTTGAGCAGTTCTTC
CDR3aa: CASSLGSGRAFEQFF
j_gene: TRBJ2-1
d_gene: TRBD2
v_gene: TRBV5-1
abundance: -

CDR3nt: TGTGCCAGCAGCCAAGGGGACGTCGAGGGGACCCAGTACTTC
CDR3aa: CASSQGDVEGTQYF
j_gene: TRBJ2-5
d_gene: -
v_gene: TRBV11-2
abundance: few

CDR3nt: TGTGCCAGCAGTTCAGGGGGCGAAAAACTGTTTTTT
CDR3aa: CASSSGGEKLFF
j_gene: TRBJ1-4
d_gene: TRBD1
v_gene: TRBV28
abundance: many

CDR3nt: TGCGCCAGCAGCTTGCGGTCAGGAACTATGGTCGGCTACACCTTC
CDR3aa: CASSLRSGTMVGYTF
j_gene: TRBJ1-2
d_gene: -
v_gene: TRBV5-5
abundance: -

CDR3nt: TGTGCCAGCAGCTTATGGCCGTCAACAGATACGCAGTATTTT
CDR3aa: CASSLWPSTDTQYF
j_gene: TRBJ2-3
d_gene: -
v_gene: TRBV7-2
abundance: few

CDR3nt: TGCGCCAGCAGCCAAGGGGACAGTTCTAGCAATCAGCCCCAGCATTTT
CDR3aa: CASSQGDSSSNQPQHF
j_gene: TRBJ1-5
d_gene: TRBD1
v_gene: TRBV4-1
abundance: -

CDR3nt: TGTGCCAGCAGTTTAGGGAGGGTCGCAGCCCCTTATAGCAATCAGCCCCAGCATTTT
CDR3aa: CASSLGRVAAPYSNQPQHF
j_gene: TRBJ1-5
d_gene: -
v_gene: TRBV27
abundance: few

CDR3nt: TGTGCCAGCAGCTGGGAGAGCGGGACCGGGGAGCTGTTTTTT
CDR3aa: CASSWESGTGELFF
j_gene: TRBJ2-2
d_gene: -
v_gene: TRBV13
abundance: -

CDR3nt: TGCAGTGCTAGCTTGGGGGAGTACTCCGAGCAGTACTTC
CDR3aa: CSASLGEYSEQYF
j_gene: TRBJ2-7
d_gene: -
v_gene: TRBV20-1
abundance: -

CDR3nt: TGTGCCAGCAGCCCCGACGTGGGTGAGCAGTTCTTC
CDR3aa: CASSPDVGEQFF
j_gene: TRBJ2-1
d_gene: -
v_gene: TRBV12-3/TRBV12-4
abundance: many

CDR3nt: TGTGCCAGCAGTTTAGCTGGCGGGAGGGCCGACGAGCAGTACTTC
CDR3aa: CASSLAGGRADEQYF
j_gene: TRBJ2-7
d_gene: TRBD2
v_gene: TRBV12-3/TRBV12-4
abundance: many

CDR3nt: TGTGCCAGCAGCTTGAATACAGAAAAACTGTTTTTT
CDR3aa: CASSLNTEKLFF
j_gene: TRBJ1-4
d_gene: -
v_gene: TRBV5-4
abundance: -

CDR3nt: TGCGCCAGCAGCCGCCCGGGCGGGGGCACAGATACGCAGTATTTT
CDR3aa: CASSRPGGGTDTQYF
j_gene: TRBJ2-3
d_gene: -
v_gene: TRBV11-2
abundance: many

CDR3nt: TGTGCCAGCAGCGCCGGGAGGACCACAGATACGCAGTATTTT
CDR3aa: CASSAGRTTDTQYF
j_gene: TRBJ2-3
d_gene: TRBD2
v_gene: TRBV7-3
abundance: -

CDR3nt: TGCAGTGCAAGAAGGGGGCAGGGGGGCGAGCAGTACTTC
CDR3aa: CSARRGQGGEQYF
j_gene: TRBJ2-7
d_gene: -
v_gene: TRBV20-1
abundance: many

CDR3nt: TGTGCCAGCGCGGGGCGGCGGGATTTTGAGACCCAGTGCTTC
CDR3aa: CASAGRRDFETQCF
j_gene: TRBJ2-1
d_gene: -
v_gene: TRBV6-2/TRBV6-3
abundance: -

CDR3nt: TGTGCCAGTAGTATCTCGCGGGGTTCCTACAATGAGCAGTTCTTC
CDR3aa: CASSISRGSYNEQFF
j_gene: TRBJ2-1
d_gene: -
v_gene: TRBV19
abundance: -

CDR3nt: TGTGCCTGGAGTGTACTCTCTGCGGGAGGGGGTGAGCAGTTCTTC
CDR3aa: CAWSVLSAGGGEQFF
j_gene: TRBJ2-1
d_gene: TRBD2
v_gene: TRBV30
abundance: few

CDR3nt: TGTGCCTGGAGTTTTACAGATACGCAGTATTTT
CDR3aa: CAWSFTDTQYF
j_gene: TRBJ2-3
d_gene: -
v_gene: TRBV30
abundance: few

CDR3nt: TGTGCCAGCAGCTCGACGCAGGGGGCTGAAAAACTGTTTTTT
CDR3aa: CASSSTQGAEKLFF
j_gene: TRBJ1-4
d_gene: TRBD1
v_gene: TRBV11-2
abundance: few

CDR3nt: TGTGCCAGCAGCGTGGGACTTGACAATGAGCAGTTCTTC
CDR3aa: CASSVGLDNEQFF
j_gene: TRBJ2-1
d_gene: -
v_gene: TRBV7-8
abundance: many

CDR3nt: TGCAGTGCGCAGACAGGGGACGGACGCGGCTACACCTTC
CDR3aa: CSAQTGDGRGYTF
j_gene: TRBJ1-2
d_gene: TRBD1
v_gene: TRBV20-1
abundance: -

CDR3nt: TGTGCCTGGAGTGTACGAACTAGACAGGTCAATGAGCAGTTCTTC
CDR3aa: CAWSVRTRQVNEQFF
j_gene: TRBJ2-1
d_gene: -
v_gene: TRBV30
abundance: -

CDR3nt: TGTGCCAGCAGCGTAGGTAGCGGGAGTTATGGAGATACGCAGTATTTT
CDR3aa: CASSVGSGSYGDTQYF
j_gene: TRBJ2-3
d_gene: TRBD2
v_gene: TRBV9
abundance: few

CDR3nt: TGTGCCAGCACGCCGGGTGGCCAGGGAGATACGCAGTATTTT
CDR3aa: CASTPGGQGDTQYF
j_gene: TRBJ2-3
d_gene: -
v_gene: TRBV10-3
abundance: few

CDR3nt: TGTGCCAGCAGTGAATCGGTTCAGTACCGACTAGCGGAATCCGACGAGCAGTACTTC
CDR3aa: CASSESVQYRLAESDEQYF
j_gene: TRBJ2-7
d_gene: TRBD2
v_gene: TRBV27
abundance: many

CDR3nt: TGTGCCAGCAGGCCGCGGGAGTGGTCCTTTGAGCAGTTCTTC
CDR3aa: CASRPREWSFEQFF
j_gene: TRBJ2-1
d_gene: TRBD2
v_gene: TRBV11-2
abundance: many

CDR3nt: TGTGCCACCAGTCTAGCGGATCCCGGGGAGCTGTTTTTT
CDR3aa: CATSLADPGELFF
j_gene: TRBJ2-2
d_gene: TRBD2
v_gene: TRBV6-1
abundance: few

CDR3nt: TGTGCCTGGAGAGCCGGGAGGGAGGAGGACATTCAGTACTTC
CDR3aa: CAWRAGREEDIQYF
j_gene: TRBJ2-4
d_gene: TRBD2
v_gene: TRBV30
abundance: many

CDR3nt: TGCGCCAGCAGCTTTGGGGACTTTGCTACCTACGAGCAGTACTTC
CDR3aa: CASSFGDFATYEQYF
j_gene: TRBJ2-7
d_gene: -
v_gene: TRBV5-1
abundance: few

CDR3nt: TGTGCCAGCTCACCCCCTAGCGGGAGGTCCTACAATGAGCAGTTCTTC
CDR3aa: CASSPPSGRSYNEQFF
j_gene: TRBJ2-1
d_gene: TRBD2
v_gene: TRBV18
abundance: -

CDR3nt: TGTGCCATTGGGTTGGGACTCCGAGTCTCTGGGGCCAACGTCCTGACTTTC
CDR3aa: CAIGLGLRVSGANVLTF
j_gene: TRBJ2-6
d_gene: -
v_gene: TRBV10-3
abundance: few

CDR3nt: TGTGCCAGCAGGGGACAGTACGAGCAGTACTTC
CDR3aa: CASRGQYEQYF
j_gene: TRBJ2-7
d_gene: TRBD1
v_gene: TRBV2
abundance: many

CDR3nt: TGTGCCAGCAGCCCTCCCTTTTCGGGGCGCAATCAGCCCCAGCATTTT
CDR3aa: CASSPPFSGRNQPQHF
j_gene: TRBJ1-5
d_gene: -
v_gene: TRBV6-1
abundance: -

CDR3nt: TGTGCCAGCAGCCAAGATACAGCCTACGAGCAGTACTTC
CDR3aa: CASSQDTAYEQYF
j_gene: TRBJ2-7
d_gene: -
v_gene: TRBV3-1
abundance: many

CDR3nt: TGTGCCAGCAGCTACCAACTAGCGGGAGCCCACAATGAGCAGTTCTTC
CDR3aa: CASSYQLAGAHNEQFF
j_gene: TRBJ2-1
d_gene: TRBD2
v_gene: TRBV11-2
abundance: many

CDR3nt: TGTGCCAGCAGAGGGGACCGGGACTTCTACGTGAATACGCAGTATTTT
CDR3aa: CASRGDRDFYVNTQYF
j_gene: TRBJ2-3
d_gene: -
v_gene: TRBV2
abundance: -

CDR3nt: TGTGCCATCAGTGAGTTTGAGACCGGGGAGCTGTTTTTT
CDR3aa: CAISEFETGELFF
j_gene: TRBJ2-2
d_gene: -
v_gene: TRBV10-3
abundance: -

CDR3nt: TGTGCCAGCAGCCCTGGGACTAGCGGGAGCCTCTCCTACGAGCAGTACTTC
CDR3aa: CASSPGTSGSLSYEQYF
j_gene: TRBJ2-7
d_gene: TRBD2
v_gene: TRBV5-6
abundance: few

CDR3nt: TGCAGTGCTAGGACAGGGGCCTCCTACGAGCAGTACTTC
CDR3aa: CSARTGASYEQYF
j_gene: TRBJ2-7
d_gene: TRBD1
v_gene: TRBV20-1
abundance: many

CDR3nt: TGTGCCACCAGTGATTTGGACAGGGACTATGGCTACACCTTC
CDR3aa: CATSDLDRDYGYTF
j_gene: TRBJ1-2
d_gene: TRBD1
v_gene: TRBV24-1
abundance: few

CDR3nt: TGTGCCAGCAGAAGAGGTAACACTGAAGCTTTCTTT
CDR3aa: CASRRGNTEAFF
j_gene: TRBJ1-1
d_gene: -
v_gene: TRBV2
abundance: many

CDR3nt: TGTGCCAGCGTTTGGTCGGGCGGCTACGAGCAGTACTTC
CDR3aa: CASVWSGGYEQYF
j_gene: TRBJ2-7
d_gene: -
v_gene: TRBV12-3/TRBV12-4
abundance: many

CDR3nt: TGTGCCAGCAGCCACGGGGATGAGCAGTTCTTC
CDR3aa: CASSHGDEQFF
j_gene: TRBJ2-1
d_gene: -
v_gene: TRBV6-1
abundance: few

CDR3nt: TGTGCCTTGCAGACGGGGAGGTACACCGGGGAGCTGTTTTTT
CDR3aa: CALQTGRYTGELFF
j_gene: TRBJ2-2
d_gene: -
v_gene: TRBV30
abundance: few